The subject of this entry is one T cell receptor beta chain. The antigen remains undetermined. The sample belongs to a study of identifying expanded T cells in peripheral blood. Collection occurred without any documented infections or immune events in donors. General study results and limits: Differentially abundant clones: 1 to 1.5 between replicates, 16.4 at roughly 2 weeks, approximately 18 at four. Variance in clone template counts between roughly two-week samples significantly increased with total template count across all healthy donors.

The protocol was immunoSEQ multiplex PCR, while the TCRdb copy is restricted to in-frame clones and leaves out a portion. The table shows some 65,000 clones, with approximately 83% occurring only once. This CDR3 comprises 13 residues. Per the germline V gene, CDR1 is MNHNS and CDR2 is SASEGT. Between the trimmed V and J ends, which lost 7 bases and 3 bases, there was a span of 10 bases. The chain is built from TRBV6-1 and TRBJ1-5, with D possibly matching TRBD1 (6 bases). The TCR comes from a person aged 18-69 years in good health. Sequenced input: blood. The CDR3 coding sequence is TGTGCCAGCACTGGACAGACCAATCAGCCCCAGCATTTT. Its protein product is CASTGQTNQPQHF.